This T cell receptor (beta chain) emerged from a study of shared clonotypes between healthy human individuals. Study-wide context: Researchers drew samples from two women and three men aged 18 to 49. Study outcomes and limitations: A reduction in generation probabilities was seen for non-shared clonotypes relative to those shared by all four donors.

A word on this clone: Antigen: not known.

Samples underwent the assay at deep level. Sequencing was performed with immunoSEQ multiplex PCR; in TCRdb, only in-frame clones are kept and a portion is missing. The sample consists of roughly 2.2 million clones, roughly 92% of them appearing once. Naive CD4+ cells were CD45RA-selected; the remaining cells were memory. V was shortened by 4 bases and J by 16 bases, with 21 bases between the two germline ends. The CDR3 runs to 13 residues. The germline V gene has CDR1 SGHRS and CDR2 YFSETQ. This rearrangement joins TRBV5-1 to TRBJ1-5; weak D call: TRBD1 (5 bases). Sequencing was performed on naive CD4+ T cells from PBMCs. Subset defined: CD45RA+ positively selected. This clonotype originated in a young man in good health. Some clones in this sample may be carry-over from other donors' samples. CDR3 sequence reads: CASSPDGMGTIHF. The CDR3 DNA reads as TGCGCCAGCAGCCCGGACGGGATGGGGACGATACATTTT.